This TCR beta chain was observed in a study of cytomegalovirus exposure and HLA in healthy donors. At the time of sampling, donors were nominally healthy, though unrecorded immune exposures were likely. The CDR3 loop spans 14 amino acids. Germline assignment: CDR1 LNHDA and CDR2 SQIVND (reference sequence). The V and J ends lost 1 base and 3 bases respectively, with 9 bases between them. Study-level findings and limits: The dataset shows that most TCR sequences were rare, while some public TCRs occurred in many donors. The majority of CMV-associated TCR beta chains were reported as apparently HLA-restricted in a later analysis. The HLA-A and HLA-B alleles of most subjects were reportedly predicted accurately from TCR beta sequences.

The PCR employed 60 Vbeta primers together with 13 Jbeta primers. TCRdb keeps only in-frame clones here, not all; method: immunoSEQ multiplex PCR. The data contain over 150,000 clones, approximately 80% of them singletons. Note on this clone: Its matching antigen is unknown.

The receptor's source is a woman in her forties or fifties in good health and CMV-seropositive. The sequenced sample was PBMCs. The chain couples TRBV19 to TRBJ1-2; D is undetermined. CDR3 region: CASSIAFSDYGYTF. The CDR3 region has the DNA TGTGCCAGTAGTATAGCCTTTTCGGACTATGGCTACACCTTC.